Following are 24 T cell receptor beta chains from one sample sequenced in a study of technical replicates of blood from several donors. This table comes from immunoSEQ multiplex PCR, and its TCRdb copy is limited to in-frame clones, with some not included. The data contain approximately 92,000 clones, around 96% of them singletons. Sample: T cells isolated from PBMCs. The receptors shown here come from a human donor in good health.

This clone was picked up one time. The chain employs TRBV4-1 and TRBJ2-5, with D perhaps TRBD1 (6 bases). V gave up 7 bases and J gave up 5 bases, with 17 bases separating them. Germline V lookup: CDR1 MGHRA, CDR2 YSYEKL. The CDR3 has 14 amino acids. CDR3 protein: CASKAVWQGETQYF. The CDR3 region has the DNA TGCGCCAGCAAGGCCGTTTGGCAGGGGGAGACCCAGTACTTC.

The chain links TRBV19 to TRBJ2-3; TRBD1 matches 7 bases. Trimming took 3 bases from V and 3 from J; bases not matched to a gene: 18. The CDR3 covers 19 residues. Germline V CDR1 and CDR2: LNHDA, SQIVND (reference sequence). The CDR3 loop reads CASSMPRTGSSIWTDTQYF. CDR3 sequence (DNA): TGTGCCAGTAGTATGCCAAGGACAGGTTCTTCAATCTGGACAGATACGCAGTATTTT. The complete variable domain, with remaining parts taken from reference TRBV19 and TRBJ2-3, reads DGGITQSPKYLFRKEGQNVTLSCEQNLNHDAMYWYRQDPGQGLRLIYYSQIVNDFQKGDIAEGYSVSREKKESFPLTVTSAQKNPTAFYLCASSMPRTGSSIWTDTQYFGPGTRLTVL.

Worth noting for this clone: Other DNA sequences from this sample encode an identical CDR3 as well. The chain is built from TRBV4-1 and TRBJ1-2; tentatively, D is TRBD1 (5 bases). Trimming left V 4 bases short and J 1 base short, with 13 bases between. The germline gives CDR1 MGHRA, CDR2 YSYEKL. The CDR3 length is 15 residues. CDR3 protein: CASSPPGGDNYGYTF. CDR3 sequence (DNA): TGCGCCAGCAGCCCCCCGGGAGGGGATAACTATGGCTACACCTTC.

The chain combines TRBV14 with TRBJ1-1; TRBD1 matches at 9 bases. Germline CDR1 is SGHDN and CDR2 is FVKESK. V gave up 4 bases and J gave up 0 bases; unmatched junction bases: 15. This CDR3 region has 19 residues. This CDR3 reads CASSPKPRTGDRMNTEAFF. The CDR3 DNA follows: TGTGCCAGCAGCCCAAAACCTAGGACAGGGGACAGGATGAACACTGAAGCTTTCTTT. Full variable domain (outside the CDR3, taken from reference TRBV14 and TRBJ1-1): EAGVTQFPSHSVIEKGQTVTLRCDPISGHDNLYWYRRVMGKEIKFLLHFVKESKQDESGMPNNRFLAERTGGTYSTLKVQPAELEDSGVYFCASSPKPRTGDRMNTEAFFGQGTRLTVV.

The chain joins TRBV28 to TRBJ2-7, with TRBD2 as a possible D gene (5 bases). Per germline, CDR1 MDHEN and CDR2 SYDVKM. V was shortened by 7 bases and J by 0 bases, with 10 bases between the two germline ends. The CDR3 totals 13 residues. The CDR3 DNA follows: TGTGCCAGCAAAACCGGGAACTCCTACGAGCAGTACTTC. This sequence encodes CASKTGNSYEQYF.

This clone was detected a few times. The chain joins TRBV25-1 to TRBJ1-6; 10 bases are shared with TRBD1. J gave up 8 bases and V 3 bases, and 10 bases lay outside the gene matches. Germline V gene sequence: CDR1 MGHDK, CDR2 SYGVNS. CDR3 length equals 17 residues. The CDR3 sequence: CASSDYWTGGLHSPLHF. The CDR3 region has the DNA TGTGCCAGCAGTGACTACTGGACAGGGGGTCTTCATTCACCCCTCCACTTT.

The genes are TRBV12-5 and TRBJ1-3; 8 nucleotides match TRBD1. Per germline, CDR1 LGHNT and CDR2 FRNRAP. Losses at the gene ends were 1 base for V and 3 bases for J; bases not matched to a gene: 11. This CDR3 is 18 amino acids long. The CDR3 DNA reads TGTGCTAGTGGTTTGGCCAGGACAGGGCAACTAGATGGAAACACCATATATTTT. It translates to CASGLARTGQLDGNTIYF. The full variable domain, rest sourced from reference TRBV12-5 and TRBJ1-3, is DARVTQTPRHKVTEMGQEVTMRCQPILGHNTVFWYRQTMMQGLELLAYFRNRAPLDDSGMPKDRFSAEMPDATLATLKIQPSEPRDSAVYFCASGLARTGQLDGNTIYFGEGSWLTVV.

V gene TRBV27 combines with J gene TRBJ1-5; a possible D gene is TRBD1 (5 bases). Between the trimmed V and J ends, which lost 3 bases and 5 bases, there was a span of 11 bases. The CDR3 runs 14 residues. The germline gives CDR1 MNHEY, CDR2 SMNVEV (reference sequence). CDR3 in amino acids: CASSFLGVDQPQHF. The CDR3 DNA reads as TGTGCCAGCAGTTTTTTAGGGGTCGATCAGCCCCAGCATTTT.

V gene TRBV27 combines with J gene TRBJ1-2, with TRBD1 as a possible D gene (5 bases). V was clipped by 3 bases and J by 7 bases, with 15 bases between them. Germline V gives CDR1 MNHEY, CDR2 SMNVEV (reference sequence). The CDR3 sequence is 14 residues long. Here the CDR3 reads CASSLVGVTGGYTF. CDR3 bases: TGTGCCAGCAGTTTGGTAGGGGTTACCGGTGGCTACACCTTC.

The chain couples TRBV5-1 to TRBJ2-7, with a weak D call TRBD2 (6 bases). This CDR3 contains 13 residues. V shed 6 bases and J shed 5 bases, with 15 bases lying between them. CDR1 is SGHRS and CDR2 is YFSETQ in the germline V gene. The chain's CDR3 is CASTGRGIDEQYF. The CDR3 coding sequence is TGCGCCAGCACCGGACGCGGGATAGACGAGCAGTACTTC.

The V and J genes are TRBV6-6 and TRBJ1-4, with D tentatively TRBD1 (6 bases). The CDR3 length is 14 residues. Germline CDR1 MNHNY, CDR2 SVGAGI (reference sequence). V gave up 6 bases and J gave up 7 bases, with 15 bases separating them. CDR3 DNA sequence: TGTGCCAGCAGAGACGGACAGCGCGGTGAAAAACTGTTTTTT. This translates into CASRDGQRGEKLFF.

The chain links TRBV9 to TRBJ2-7; D perhaps matches TRBD2 (6 bases). The CDR3 is 15 amino acids. V was trimmed by 2 bases and J by 7 bases, leaving 19 bases between them. The germline CDR1 and CDR2 sequences are SGDLS and YYNGEE. The CDR3 region is CASSVRGTGWGEQYF. The DNA for the CDR3 is TGTGCCAGCAGCGTCCGGGGGACCGGGTGGGGTGAGCAGTACTTC.

The DNA of the CDR3 is TGCGCCAGCAGTCAATCCCCCCACTTGTACGGGGAGCTGTTTTTT. This gives the protein CASSQSPHLYGELFF. The chain has TRBV23-1 and TRBJ2-2; the D is unclear. TRBV23-1 is an open reading frame whose function is uncertain. CDR3 length: 15 residues. The germline V and J ends were trimmed by 0 bases and 7 bases, with 12 bases remaining between them.

The chain carries TRBV30 and TRBJ1-2, with D unresolved. This CDR3 is built from 10 residues. The germline CDR1 and CDR2 sequences are GTSNPN and SVGIG (reference sequence). V lost 3 bases to trimming and J lost 8 bases, with 7 bases between them. For the CDR3, the DNA is TGTGCCTGGAGCGCGAGCGGCTACACCTTC. Its translation is CAWSASGYTF.

The chain recombines TRBV5-4 with TRBJ2-7; the match to TRBD1 covers 7 bases. V shed 2 bases and J 2 bases; nucleotides not matched to a gene: 4. Germline lookup yields CDR1 SGHNT and CDR2 YYREEE (reference sequence). CDR3 length: 14 amino acids. CDR3 amino acids: CASSFKGTAYEQYF. The CDR3 DNA is TGTGCCAGCAGCTTTAAGGGGACAGCCTACGAGCAGTACTTC.

This sequence joins TRBV25-1 and TRBJ2-7; 11 bases are a match to TRBD2. With 5 bases clipped from V and 2 bases from J, the junction kept 2 bases outside the gene matches. CDR1 MGHDK and CDR2 SYGVNS come from the germline V gene. The CDR3 length is 14 residues. CDR3 residues: CASSKTSGTYEQYF. For the CDR3, the DNA is TGTGCCAGCAGTAAGACTAGCGGGACCTACGAGCAGTACTTC.

V usage is TRBV7-6 and J usage is TRBJ2-3; 12 bases align to TRBD2. Trimming at V came to 5 bases and at J to 4 bases, leaving 4 bases not matched to a gene. Germline CDR1 SGHVS, CDR2 FNYEAQ. CDR3 length equals 15 residues. The chain's CDR3 is CASSDGLAGSDTQYF. Written as DNA, the CDR3 is TGTGCCAGCAGCGATGGACTAGCGGGATCAGATACGCAGTATTTT. Full variable domain (remainder filled in from reference TRBV7-6 and TRBJ2-3): GAGVSQSPRYKVTKRGQDVALRCDPISGHVSLYWYRQALGQGPEFLTYFNYEAQQDKSGLPNDRFSAERPEGSISTLTIQRTEQRDSAMYRCASSDGLAGSDTQYFGPGTRLTVL.

V gene TRBV5-1 combines with J gene TRBJ2-1; no firm D call. Germline CDR1 is SGHRS and CDR2 is YFSETQ. There are 13 residues in the CDR3. Trimming took 4 bases from V and 2 from J, leaving 7 bases between them. DNA of the CDR3: TGCGCCAGCAGCGGGCCAGCCTACAATGAGCAGTTCTTC. Protein product: CASSGPAYNEQFF.

The chain carries TRBV7-6 and TRBJ1-2, with D possibly matching TRBD1 (6 bases). Trimming removed 3 bases at V and 8 bases at J, with 10 bases between. Germline CDR1 and CDR2: SGHVS and FNYEAQ. The CDR3 totals 12 residues. The CDR3 loop is CASSFDGGGYTF. CDR3 nucleotide sequence: TGTGCCAGCAGCTTTGATGGGGGCGGCTACACCTTC.

V and J are TRBV7-2 and TRBJ1-2; the D gene is possibly TRBD1 (5 bases). CDR3 length equals 17 residues. The V end lost 0 bases, the J end lost 7 bases, and 21 bases lay between the germline ends. Per germline, CDR1 SGHTA and CDR2 FQGNSA. The CDR3: CASSLAGWGHPLSGYTF. CDR3 bases: TGTGCCAGCAGCTTAGCTGGTTGGGGCCACCCCCTTTCTGGCTACACCTTC.

The chain recombines TRBV5-1 with TRBJ1-2, with 8 bases that match TRBD1. From germline, CDR1 is SGHRS and CDR2 YFSETQ. The CDR3 extends over 15 amino acids. The J segment lost 3 bases and the V segment lost 3 bases, leaving 7 bases of the junction unmatched. CDR3 sequence: CASSSLTGVDYGYTF. In nucleotides, the CDR3 is TGCGCCAGCAGCTCCCTGACAGGGGTTGACTATGGCTACACCTTC.

This chain uses TRBV4-2 with TRBJ2-1, with 13 bases matching TRBD2. Germline V gene data show CDR1 as LGHNA and CDR2 as YNFKEQ. V gave up 0 bases and J gave up 6 bases; unmatched junction bases: 2. This CDR3 spans 16 amino acids. The CDR3 region is CASSQELAGGSNEQFF. The CDR3 DNA reads as TGTGCCAGCAGCCAAGAACTAGCGGGAGGGAGCAATGAGCAGTTCTTC.

The rearrangement links TRBV2 to TRBJ1-1; 7 positions agree with TRBD1. Germline V CDR1 and CDR2: SNHLY, FYNNEI. CDR3 length: 13 residues. J lost 8 bases, V lost 6 bases, and 9 bases had no gene match. CDR3 nucleotides: TGTGCCAGCAGGGCCAGGGGGGCGACAGAAGCTTTCTTT. Its protein is CASRARGATEAFF.

The rearrangement links TRBV7-6 to TRBJ1-1; 10 positions agree with TRBD1. The CDR3 totals 16 residues. CDR1 and CDR2 (germline): SGHVS, FNYEAQ. V was pared by 2 bases and J by 4 bases, with 7 bases of the junction left unmatched. This chain's CDR3 is CASSLTPGQGTTEAFF. The DNA of the CDR3 is TGTGCCAGCAGCTTAACCCCGGGACAGGGGACCACTGAAGCTTTCTTT.